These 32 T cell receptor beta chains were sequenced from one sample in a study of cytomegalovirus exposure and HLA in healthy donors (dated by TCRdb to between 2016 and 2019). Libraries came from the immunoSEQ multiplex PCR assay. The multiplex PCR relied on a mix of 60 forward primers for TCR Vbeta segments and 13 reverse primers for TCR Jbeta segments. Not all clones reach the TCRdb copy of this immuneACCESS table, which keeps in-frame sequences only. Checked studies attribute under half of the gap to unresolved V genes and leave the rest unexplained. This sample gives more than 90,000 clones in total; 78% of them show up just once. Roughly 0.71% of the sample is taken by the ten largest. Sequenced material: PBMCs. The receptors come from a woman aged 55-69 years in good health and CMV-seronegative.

The CDR3: CASSPPGAEETQYF. CDR3 nucleotides: TGTGCCAGCTCACCACCGGGGGCCGAAGAGACCCAGTACTTC. The rearrangement uses TRBV18 and TRBJ2-5; D might be TRBD1 (6 bases). The CDR3 covers 14 residues. Germline V gene lookup returns CDR1 KGHSH and CDR2 LQKENI. Trimming took off 0 bases at V and 3 bases at J, with 8 bases between the two ends.

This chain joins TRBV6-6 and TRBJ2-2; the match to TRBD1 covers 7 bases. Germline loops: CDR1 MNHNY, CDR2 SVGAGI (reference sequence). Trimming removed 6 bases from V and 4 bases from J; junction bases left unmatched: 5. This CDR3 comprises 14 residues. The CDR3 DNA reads TGTGCCAGCAGCCAGGACAGGCCCACCGGGGAGCTGTTTTTT. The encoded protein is CASSQDRPTGELFF.

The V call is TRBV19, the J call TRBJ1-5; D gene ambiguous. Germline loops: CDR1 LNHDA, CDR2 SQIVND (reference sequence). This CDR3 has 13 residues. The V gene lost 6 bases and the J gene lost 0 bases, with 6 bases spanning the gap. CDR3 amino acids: CASSDNSNQPQHF. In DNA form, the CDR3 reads TGTGCCAGTAGCGACAATAGCAATCAGCCCCAGCATTTT.

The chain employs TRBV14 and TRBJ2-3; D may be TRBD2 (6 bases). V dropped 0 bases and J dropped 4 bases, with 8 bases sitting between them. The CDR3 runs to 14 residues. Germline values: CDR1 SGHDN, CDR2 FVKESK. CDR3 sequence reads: CASSQDWGADTQYF. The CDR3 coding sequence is TGTGCCAGCAGCCAAGATTGGGGGGCAGATACGCAGTATTTT.

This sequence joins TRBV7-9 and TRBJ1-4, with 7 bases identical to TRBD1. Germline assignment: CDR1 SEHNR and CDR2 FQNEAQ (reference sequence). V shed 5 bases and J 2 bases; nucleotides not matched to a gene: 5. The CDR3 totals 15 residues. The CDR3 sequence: CASSRDRATNEKLFF. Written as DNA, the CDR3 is TGTGCCAGCAGCCGCGACAGGGCTACTAATGAAAAACTGTTTTTT.

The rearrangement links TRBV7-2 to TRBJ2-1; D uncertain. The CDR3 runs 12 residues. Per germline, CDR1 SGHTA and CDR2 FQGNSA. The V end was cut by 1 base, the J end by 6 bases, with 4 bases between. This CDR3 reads CASSLDFNEQFF. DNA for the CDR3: TGTGCCAGCAGCTTAGACTTCAATGAGCAGTTCTTC.

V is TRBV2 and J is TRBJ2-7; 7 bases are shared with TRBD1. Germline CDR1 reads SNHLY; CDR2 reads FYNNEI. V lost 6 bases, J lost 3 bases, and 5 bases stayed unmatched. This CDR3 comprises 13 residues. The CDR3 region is CASSRDSLYEQYF. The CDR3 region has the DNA TGTGCCAGCAGCCGGGACAGCCTCTACGAGCAGTACTTC.

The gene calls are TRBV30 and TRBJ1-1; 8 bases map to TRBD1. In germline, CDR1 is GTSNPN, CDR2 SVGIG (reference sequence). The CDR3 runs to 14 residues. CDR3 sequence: CAYRGVRLGTEAFF. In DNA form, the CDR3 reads TGTGCATACAGGGGGGTGAGGTTAGGCACTGAAGCTTTCTTT.

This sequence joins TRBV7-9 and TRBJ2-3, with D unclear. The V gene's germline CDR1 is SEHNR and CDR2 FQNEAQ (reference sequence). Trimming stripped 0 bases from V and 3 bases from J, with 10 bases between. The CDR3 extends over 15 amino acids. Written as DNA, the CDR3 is TGTGCCAGCAGCTTAGCGGAGAGTTGGACAGATACGCAGTATTTT. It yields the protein CASSLAESWTDTQYF.

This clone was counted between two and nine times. The CDR3 is CASSPSTGGNQPQHF. The CDR3 DNA follows: TGTGCCAGCTCACCATCTACAGGGGGCAATCAGCCCCAGCATTTT. The genes are TRBV18 and TRBJ1-5; 7 positions agree with TRBD1. Germline lookup yields CDR1 KGHSH and CDR2 LQKENI. Trimming removed 2 bases from V and 2 bases from J; junction bases left unmatched: 3. The CDR3 consists of 15 residues. The whole variable domain, remainder taken from reference TRBV18 and TRBJ1-5, is NAGVMQNPRHLVRRRGQEARLRCSPMKGHSHVYWYRQLPEEGLKFMVYLQKENIIDESGMPKERFSAEFPKEGPSILRIQQVVRGDSAAYFCASSPSTGGNQPQHFGDGTRLSIL.

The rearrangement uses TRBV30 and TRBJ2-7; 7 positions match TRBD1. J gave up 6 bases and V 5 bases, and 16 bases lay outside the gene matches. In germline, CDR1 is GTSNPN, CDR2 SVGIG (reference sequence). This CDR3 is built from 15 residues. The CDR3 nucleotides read TGTGCCTGGGAAGGGGGCTTGAGTAAAACGGGCGAGCAGTACTTC. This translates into CAWEGGLSKTGEQYF.

CDR3 sequence: CASSSGTTPNTGELFF. CDR3 nucleotides: TGCGCCAGCAGCTCAGGGACAACTCCTAACACCGGGGAGCTGTTTTTT. This chain uses TRBV5-1 with TRBJ2-2; possibly TRBD1 for D (6 bases). The V end lost 3 bases, the J end lost 2 bases, and 14 bases lay between the germline ends. The CDR3 loop spans 16 amino acids. CDR1 and CDR2 (germline): SGHRS, YFSETQ.

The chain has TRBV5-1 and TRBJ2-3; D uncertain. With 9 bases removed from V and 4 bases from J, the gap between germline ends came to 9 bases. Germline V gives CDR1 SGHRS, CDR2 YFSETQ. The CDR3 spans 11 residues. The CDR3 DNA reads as TGCGCCACCCCGCGCCCAGATACGCAGTATTTT. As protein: CATPRPDTQYF.

The CDR3 reads CASSLNRGTNEKLFF. CDR3 coding DNA: TGTGCCAGCAGCTTGAACAGGGGGACTAATGAAAAACTGTTTTTT. The chain joins TRBV7-2 to TRBJ1-4; 8 bases fit TRBD1. With 3 bases clipped from V and 2 bases from J, the junction kept 2 bases outside the gene matches. The CDR3 is 15 amino acids. Germline V CDR1 and CDR2: SGHTA, FQGNSA.

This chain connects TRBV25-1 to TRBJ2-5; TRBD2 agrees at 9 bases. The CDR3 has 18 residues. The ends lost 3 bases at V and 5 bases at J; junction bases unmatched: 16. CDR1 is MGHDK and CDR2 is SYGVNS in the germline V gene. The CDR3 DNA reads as TGTGCCAGCAGTGACTCCCTGATGGCGGGAGGGCCGGGGGAGACCCAGTACTTC. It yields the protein CASSDSLMAGGPGETQYF.

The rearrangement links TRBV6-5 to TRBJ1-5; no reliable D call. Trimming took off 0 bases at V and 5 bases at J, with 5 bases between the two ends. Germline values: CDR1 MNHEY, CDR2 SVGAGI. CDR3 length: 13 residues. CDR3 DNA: TGTGCCAGCAGTTACTCGAGAGATCAGCCCCAGCATTTT. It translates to CASSYSRDQPQHF.

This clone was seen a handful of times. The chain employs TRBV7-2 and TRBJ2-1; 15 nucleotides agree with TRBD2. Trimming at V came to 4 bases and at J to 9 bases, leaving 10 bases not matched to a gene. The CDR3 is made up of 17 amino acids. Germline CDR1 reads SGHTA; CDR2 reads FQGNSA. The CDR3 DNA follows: TGTGCCAGCAGCTCTCCGGGACTAGCGGGAGGCAGGGGTGAGCAGTTCTTC. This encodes CASSSPGLAGGRGEQFF.

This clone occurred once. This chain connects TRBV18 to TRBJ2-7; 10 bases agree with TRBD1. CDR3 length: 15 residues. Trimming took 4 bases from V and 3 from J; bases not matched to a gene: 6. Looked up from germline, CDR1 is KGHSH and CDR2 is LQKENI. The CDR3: CASSRGRTGGYEQYF. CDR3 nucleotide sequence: TGTGCCAGCTCACGCGGACGGACAGGGGGCTACGAGCAGTACTTC.

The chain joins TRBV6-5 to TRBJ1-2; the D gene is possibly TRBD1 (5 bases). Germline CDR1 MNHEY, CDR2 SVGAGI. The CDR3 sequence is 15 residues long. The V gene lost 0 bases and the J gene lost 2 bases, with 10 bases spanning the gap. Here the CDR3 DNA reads TGTGCCAGCAGTTACTCAGCGGGGGGGAACTATGGCTACACCTTC. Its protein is CASSYSAGGNYGYTF.

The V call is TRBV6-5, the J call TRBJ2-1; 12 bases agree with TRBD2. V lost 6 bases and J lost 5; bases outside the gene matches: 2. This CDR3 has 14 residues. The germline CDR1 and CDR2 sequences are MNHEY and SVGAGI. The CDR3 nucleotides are TGTGCCAGCAGGTGGACTAGCGGGAACAATGAGCAGTTCTTC. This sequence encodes CASRWTSGNNEQFF.

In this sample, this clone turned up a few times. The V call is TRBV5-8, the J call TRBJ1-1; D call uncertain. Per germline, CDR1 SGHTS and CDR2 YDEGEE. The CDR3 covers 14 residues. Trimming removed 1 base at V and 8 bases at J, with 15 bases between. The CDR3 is CASSLLTVAEEAFF. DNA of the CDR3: TGTGCCAGCAGCTTGCTTACAGTGGCAGAGGAAGCTTTCTTT.

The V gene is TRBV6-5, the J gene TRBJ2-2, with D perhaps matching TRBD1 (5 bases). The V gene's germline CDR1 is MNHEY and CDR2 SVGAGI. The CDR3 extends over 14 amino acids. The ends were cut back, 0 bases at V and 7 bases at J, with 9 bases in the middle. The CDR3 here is CASSYSLGVGELFF. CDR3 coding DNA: TGTGCCAGCAGTTACTCTTTAGGGGTCGGGGAGCTGTTTTTT.

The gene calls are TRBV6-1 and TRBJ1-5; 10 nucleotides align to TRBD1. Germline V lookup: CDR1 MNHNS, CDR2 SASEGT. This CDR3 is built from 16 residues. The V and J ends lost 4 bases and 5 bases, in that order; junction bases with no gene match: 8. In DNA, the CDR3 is TGTGCCAGCAGTGGGCCGGGACAGGGGATCCATCAGCCCCAGCATTTT. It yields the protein CASSGPGQGIHQPQHF.

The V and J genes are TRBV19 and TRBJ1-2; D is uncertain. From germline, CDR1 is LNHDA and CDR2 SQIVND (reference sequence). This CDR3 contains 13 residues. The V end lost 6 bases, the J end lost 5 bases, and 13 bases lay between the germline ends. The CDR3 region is CASRREGYYGYTF. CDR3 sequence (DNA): TGTGCCAGTAGGCGTGAGGGATATTATGGCTACACCTTC.

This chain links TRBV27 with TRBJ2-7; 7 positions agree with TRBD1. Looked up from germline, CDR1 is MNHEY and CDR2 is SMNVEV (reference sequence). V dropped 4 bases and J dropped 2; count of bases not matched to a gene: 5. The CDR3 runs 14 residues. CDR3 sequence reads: CASSSLGTAYEQYF. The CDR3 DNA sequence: TGTGCCAGCAGTTCACTAGGGACAGCCTACGAGCAGTACTTC.

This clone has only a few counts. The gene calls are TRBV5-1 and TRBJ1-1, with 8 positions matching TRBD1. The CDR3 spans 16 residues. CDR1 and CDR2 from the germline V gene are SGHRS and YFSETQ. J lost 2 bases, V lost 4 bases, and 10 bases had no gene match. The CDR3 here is CASSPGTGLGNTEAFF. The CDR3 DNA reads TGCGCCAGCAGCCCCGGGACAGGCCTGGGTAACACTGAAGCTTTCTTT.

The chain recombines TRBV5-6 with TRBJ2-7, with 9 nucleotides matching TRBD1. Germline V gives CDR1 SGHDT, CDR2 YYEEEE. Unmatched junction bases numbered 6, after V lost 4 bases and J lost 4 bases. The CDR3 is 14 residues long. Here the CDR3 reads CASSPGTGLYEQYF. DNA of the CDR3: TGTGCCAGCAGCCCCGGGACAGGGCTATACGAGCAGTACTTC. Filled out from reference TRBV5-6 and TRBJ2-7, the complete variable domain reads DAGVTQSPTHLIKTRGQQVTLRCSPKSGHDTVSWYQQALGQGPQFIFQYYEEEERQRGNFPDRFSGHQFPNYSSELNVNALLLGDSALYLCASSPGTGLYEQYFGPGTRLTVT.

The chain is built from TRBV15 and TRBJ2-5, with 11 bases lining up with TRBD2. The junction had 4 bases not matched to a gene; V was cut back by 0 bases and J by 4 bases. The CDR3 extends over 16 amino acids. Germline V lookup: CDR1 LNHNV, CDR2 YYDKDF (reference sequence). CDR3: CATSREGLAGGETQYF. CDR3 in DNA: TGTGCCACCAGCAGAGAGGGGCTAGCGGGGGGAGAGACCCAGTACTTC. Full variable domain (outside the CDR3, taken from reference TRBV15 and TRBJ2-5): DAMVIQNPRYQVTQFGKPVTLSCSQTLNHNVMYWYQQKSSQAPKLLFHYYDKDFNNEADTPDNFQSRRPNTSFCFLDIRSPGLGDTAMYLCATSREGLAGGETQYFGPGTRLLVL.

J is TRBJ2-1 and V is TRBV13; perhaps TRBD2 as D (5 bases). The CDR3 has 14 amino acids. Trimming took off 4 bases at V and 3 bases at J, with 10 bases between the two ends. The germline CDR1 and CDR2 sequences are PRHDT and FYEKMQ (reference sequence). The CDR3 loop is CASSSRRDYNEQFF. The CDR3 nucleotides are TGTGCCAGCAGCTCGAGACGGGACTACAATGAGCAGTTCTTC.

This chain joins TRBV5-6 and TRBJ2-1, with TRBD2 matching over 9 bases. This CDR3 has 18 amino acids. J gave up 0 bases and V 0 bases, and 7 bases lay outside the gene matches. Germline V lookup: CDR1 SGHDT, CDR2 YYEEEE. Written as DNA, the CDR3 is TGTGCCAGCAGCTTGGCCTGGCGGGGGGGTACCTCCTACAATGAGCAGTTCTTC. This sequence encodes CASSLAWRGGTSYNEQFF.

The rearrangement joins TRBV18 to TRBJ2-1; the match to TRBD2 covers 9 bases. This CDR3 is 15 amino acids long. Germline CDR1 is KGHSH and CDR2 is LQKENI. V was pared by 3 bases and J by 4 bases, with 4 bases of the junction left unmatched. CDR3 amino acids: CASSPTSGVYNEQFF. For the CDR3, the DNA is TGTGCCAGCTCACCGACTAGCGGAGTATACAATGAGCAGTTCTTC.

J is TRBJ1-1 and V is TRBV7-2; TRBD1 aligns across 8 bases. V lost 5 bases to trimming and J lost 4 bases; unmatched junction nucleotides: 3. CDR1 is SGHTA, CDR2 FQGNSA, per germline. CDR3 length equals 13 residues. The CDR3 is CASSADRGTEAFF. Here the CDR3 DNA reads TGTGCCAGCAGCGCCGACAGGGGCACTGAAGCTTTCTTT.